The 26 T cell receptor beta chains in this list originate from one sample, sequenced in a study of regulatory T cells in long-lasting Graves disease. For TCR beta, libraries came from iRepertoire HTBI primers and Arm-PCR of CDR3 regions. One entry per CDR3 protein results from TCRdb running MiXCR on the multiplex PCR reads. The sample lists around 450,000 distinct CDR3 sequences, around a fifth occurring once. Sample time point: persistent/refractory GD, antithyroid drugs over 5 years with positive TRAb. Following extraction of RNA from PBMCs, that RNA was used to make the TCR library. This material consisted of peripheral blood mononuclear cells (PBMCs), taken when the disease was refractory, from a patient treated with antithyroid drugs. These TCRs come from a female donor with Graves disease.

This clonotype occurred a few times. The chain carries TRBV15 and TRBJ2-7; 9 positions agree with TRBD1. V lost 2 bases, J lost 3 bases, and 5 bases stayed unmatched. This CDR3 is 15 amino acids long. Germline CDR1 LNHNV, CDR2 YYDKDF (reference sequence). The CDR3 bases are TGTGCCACCAGCAGAACACCGGGACAGGGCTACGAGCAGTACTTC. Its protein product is CATSRTPGQGYEQYF.

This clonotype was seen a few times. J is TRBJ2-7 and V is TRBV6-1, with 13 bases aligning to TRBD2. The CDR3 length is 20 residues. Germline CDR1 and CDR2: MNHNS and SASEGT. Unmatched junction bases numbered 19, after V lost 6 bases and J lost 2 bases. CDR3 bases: TGTGCCAGCAGCGCGAGGGGGACTAGCGGGGCCAACGTACTTGCCTACGAGCAGTACTTC. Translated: CASSARGTSGANVLAYEQYF.

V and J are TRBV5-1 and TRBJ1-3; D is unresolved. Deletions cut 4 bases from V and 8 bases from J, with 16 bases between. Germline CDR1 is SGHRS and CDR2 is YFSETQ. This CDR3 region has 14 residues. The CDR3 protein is CASSPRTPGYTIYF. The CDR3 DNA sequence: TGCGCCAGCAGCCCGCGGACGCCAGGATACACCATATATTTT.

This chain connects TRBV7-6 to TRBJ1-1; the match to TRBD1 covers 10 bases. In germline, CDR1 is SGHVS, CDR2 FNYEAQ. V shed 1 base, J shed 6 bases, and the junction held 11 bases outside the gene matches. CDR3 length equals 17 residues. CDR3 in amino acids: CASSLGGQGTLSSEAFF. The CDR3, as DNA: TGTGCCAGCAGCTTAGGGGGACAGGGGACTCTCAGCTCTGAAGCTTTCTTT.

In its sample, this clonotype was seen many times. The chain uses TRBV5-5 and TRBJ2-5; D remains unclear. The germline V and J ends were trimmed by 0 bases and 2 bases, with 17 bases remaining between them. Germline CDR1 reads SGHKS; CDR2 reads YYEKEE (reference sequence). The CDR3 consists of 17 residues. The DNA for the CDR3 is TGTGCCAGCAGCTTGGCCCCACTCCAGAGGATTCAAGAGACCCAGTACTTC. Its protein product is CASSLAPLQRIQETQYF. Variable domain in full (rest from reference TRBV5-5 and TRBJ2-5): DAGVTQSPTHLIKTRGQQVTLRCSPISGHKSVSWYQQVLGQGPQFIFQYYEKEERGRGNFPDRFSARQFPNYSSELNVNALLLGDSALYLCASSLAPLQRIQETQYFGPGTRLLVL.

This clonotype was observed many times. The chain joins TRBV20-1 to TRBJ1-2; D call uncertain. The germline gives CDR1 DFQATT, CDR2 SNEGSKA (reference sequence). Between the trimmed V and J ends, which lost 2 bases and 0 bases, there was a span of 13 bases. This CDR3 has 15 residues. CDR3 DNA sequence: TGCAGTGCTAGACCATTCACCGGTGCTAACTATGGCTACACCTTC. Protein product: CSARPFTGANYGYTF.

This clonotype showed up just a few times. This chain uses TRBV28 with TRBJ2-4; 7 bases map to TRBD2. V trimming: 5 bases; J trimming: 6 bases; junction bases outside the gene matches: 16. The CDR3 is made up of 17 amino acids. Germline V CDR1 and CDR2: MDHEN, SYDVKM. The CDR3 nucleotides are TGTGCCAGCAGTAGAATTATAGGAGGCGGGAGTGGAAACATTCAGTACTTC. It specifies CASSRIIGGGSGNIQYF.

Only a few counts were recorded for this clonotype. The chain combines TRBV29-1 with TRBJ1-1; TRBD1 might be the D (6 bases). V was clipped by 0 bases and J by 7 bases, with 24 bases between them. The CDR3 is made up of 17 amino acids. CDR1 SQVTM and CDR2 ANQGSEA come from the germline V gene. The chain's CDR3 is CSVEDFPRTALAFEAFF. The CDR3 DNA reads TGCAGCGTTGAAGATTTCCCTCGGACAGCACTCGCTTTTGAAGCTTTCTTT.

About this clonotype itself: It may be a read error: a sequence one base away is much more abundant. CDR3 coding DNA: TGTGCCACCAGCCGGGGACAGGGGGCCTACGAGCAGTACTTC. Translating it yields CATSRGQGAYEQYF. The chain recombines TRBV15 with TRBJ2-7; 11 positions match TRBD1. Germline assignment: CDR1 LNHNV and CDR2 YYDKDF (reference sequence). The CDR3 loop spans 14 amino acids. The V gene end was trimmed by 5 bases and the J gene end by 2 bases; junction bases not matched to a gene: 2.

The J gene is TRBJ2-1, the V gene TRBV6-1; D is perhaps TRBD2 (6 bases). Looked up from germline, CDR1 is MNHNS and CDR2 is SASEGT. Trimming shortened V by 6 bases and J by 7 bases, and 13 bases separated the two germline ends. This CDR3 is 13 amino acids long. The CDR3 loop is CASRRGVGNEQFF. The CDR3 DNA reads TGTGCCAGCAGGCGCGGGGTGGGGAATGAGCAGTTCTTC.

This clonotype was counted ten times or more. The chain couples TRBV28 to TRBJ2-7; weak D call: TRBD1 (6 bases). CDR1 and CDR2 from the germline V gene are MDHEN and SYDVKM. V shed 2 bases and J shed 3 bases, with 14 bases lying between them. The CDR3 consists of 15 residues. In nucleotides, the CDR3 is TGTGCCAGCAGTTTAATACGAGAGGGGGTCTACGAGCAGTACTTC. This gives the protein CASSLIREGVYEQYF.

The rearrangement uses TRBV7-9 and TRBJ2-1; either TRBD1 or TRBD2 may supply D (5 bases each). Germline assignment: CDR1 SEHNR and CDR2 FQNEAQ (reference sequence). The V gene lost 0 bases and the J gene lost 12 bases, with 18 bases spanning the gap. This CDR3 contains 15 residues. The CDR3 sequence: CASSLAGGPPQLQFF. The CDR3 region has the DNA TGTGCCAGCAGCTTAGCTGGGGGACCGCCCCAATTGCAGTTCTTC.

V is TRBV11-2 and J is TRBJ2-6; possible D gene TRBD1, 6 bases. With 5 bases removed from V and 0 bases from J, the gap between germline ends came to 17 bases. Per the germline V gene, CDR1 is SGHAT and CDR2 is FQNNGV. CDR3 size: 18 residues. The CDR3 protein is CASSLRGIPTSGANVLTF. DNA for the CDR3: TGTGCCAGCAGCCTCAGGGGCATACCAACCTCTGGGGCCAACGTCCTGACTTTC.

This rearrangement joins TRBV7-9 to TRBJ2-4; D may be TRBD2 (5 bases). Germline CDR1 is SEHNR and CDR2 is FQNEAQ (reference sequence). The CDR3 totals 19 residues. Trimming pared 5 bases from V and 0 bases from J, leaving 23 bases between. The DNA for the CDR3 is TGTGCCAGCAGCCACCCTCCGGGCGGGTTGGACCTAGCCAAAAACATTCAGTACTTC. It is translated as CASSHPPGGLDLAKNIQYF.

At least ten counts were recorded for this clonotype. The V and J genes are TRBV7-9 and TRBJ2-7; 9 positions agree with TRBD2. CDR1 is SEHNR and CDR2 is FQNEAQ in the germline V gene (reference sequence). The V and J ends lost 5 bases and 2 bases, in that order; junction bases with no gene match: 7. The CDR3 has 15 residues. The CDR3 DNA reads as TGTGCCAGCAGCACCCGACTAGCGGCGACCTACGAGCAGTACTTC. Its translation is CASSTRLAATYEQYF.

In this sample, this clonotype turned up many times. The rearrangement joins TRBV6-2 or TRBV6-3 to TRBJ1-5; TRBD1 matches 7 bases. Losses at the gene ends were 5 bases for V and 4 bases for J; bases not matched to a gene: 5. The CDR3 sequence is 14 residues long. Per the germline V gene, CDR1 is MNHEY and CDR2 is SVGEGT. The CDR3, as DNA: TGTGCCAGCAGTCGACAGGGAGGGAATCAGCCCCAGCATTTT. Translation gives CASSRQGGNQPQHF.

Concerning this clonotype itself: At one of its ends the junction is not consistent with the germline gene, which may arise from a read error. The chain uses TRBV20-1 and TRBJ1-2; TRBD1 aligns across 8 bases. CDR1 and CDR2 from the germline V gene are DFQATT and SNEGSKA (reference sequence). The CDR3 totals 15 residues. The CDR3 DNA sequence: TGTAGGGGGACGAAAGACAGGGGTGCTAACTATGGCTACACCTTC. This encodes CRGTKDRGANYGYTF.

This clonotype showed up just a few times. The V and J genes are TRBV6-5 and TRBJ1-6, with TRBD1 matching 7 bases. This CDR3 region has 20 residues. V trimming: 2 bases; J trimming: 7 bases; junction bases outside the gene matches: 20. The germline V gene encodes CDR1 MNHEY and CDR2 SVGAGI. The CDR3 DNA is TGTGCCAGCAGTTACACCGACAGGGCCAGAAAGTTACCTAAAAATTCACCCCTCCACTTT. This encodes CASSYTDRARKLPKNSPLHF.

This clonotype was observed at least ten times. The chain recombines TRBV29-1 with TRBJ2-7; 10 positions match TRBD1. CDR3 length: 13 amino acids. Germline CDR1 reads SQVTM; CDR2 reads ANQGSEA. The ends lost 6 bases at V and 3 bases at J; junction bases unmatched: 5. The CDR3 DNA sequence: TGCAGCGTGGAGGGACAGGGGTTCTACGAGCAGTACTTC. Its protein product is CSVEGQGFYEQYF.

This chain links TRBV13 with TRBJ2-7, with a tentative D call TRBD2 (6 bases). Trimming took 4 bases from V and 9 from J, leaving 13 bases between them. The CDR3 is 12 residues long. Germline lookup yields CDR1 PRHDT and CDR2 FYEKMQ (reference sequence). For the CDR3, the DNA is TGTGCCAGCAGCTCAACTATGGGGGGGCAGTACTTC. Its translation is CASSSTMGGQYF.

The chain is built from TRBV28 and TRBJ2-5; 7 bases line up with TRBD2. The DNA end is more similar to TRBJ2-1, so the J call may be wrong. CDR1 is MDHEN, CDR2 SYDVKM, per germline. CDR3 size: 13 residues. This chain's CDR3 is CASSLRRTREQFF. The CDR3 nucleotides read TGTGCCAGCAGTTTACGTCGGACTAGGGAGCAGTTCTTC.

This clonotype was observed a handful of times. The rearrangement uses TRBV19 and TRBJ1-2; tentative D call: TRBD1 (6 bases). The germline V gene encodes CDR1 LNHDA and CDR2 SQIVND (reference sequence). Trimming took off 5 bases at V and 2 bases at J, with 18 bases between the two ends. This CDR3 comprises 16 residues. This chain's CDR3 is CASSVSRTGWNYGYTF. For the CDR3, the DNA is TGTGCCAGTAGTGTGAGTCGAACAGGGTGGAACTATGGCTACACCTTC.

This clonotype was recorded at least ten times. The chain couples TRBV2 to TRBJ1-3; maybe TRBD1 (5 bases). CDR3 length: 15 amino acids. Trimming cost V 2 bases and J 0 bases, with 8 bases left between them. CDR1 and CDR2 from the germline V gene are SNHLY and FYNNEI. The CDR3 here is CASSELGDSGNTIYF. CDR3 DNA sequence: TGTGCCAGCAGTGAATTGGGGGACTCTGGAAACACCATATATTTT.

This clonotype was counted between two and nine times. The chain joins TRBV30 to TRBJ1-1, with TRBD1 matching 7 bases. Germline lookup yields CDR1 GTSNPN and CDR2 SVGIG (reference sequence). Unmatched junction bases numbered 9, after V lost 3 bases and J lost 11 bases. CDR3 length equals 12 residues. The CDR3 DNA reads TGTGCCTGGAGACCGAGAGACAGGGTTGCTTTCTTT. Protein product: CAWRPRDRVAFF. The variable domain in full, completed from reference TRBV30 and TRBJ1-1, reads SQTIHQWPATLVQPVGSPLSLECTVEGTSNPNLYWYRQAAGRGLQLLFYSVGIGQISSEVPQNLSASRPQDRQFILSSKKLLLSDSGFYLCAWRPRDRVAFFGQGTRLTVV.

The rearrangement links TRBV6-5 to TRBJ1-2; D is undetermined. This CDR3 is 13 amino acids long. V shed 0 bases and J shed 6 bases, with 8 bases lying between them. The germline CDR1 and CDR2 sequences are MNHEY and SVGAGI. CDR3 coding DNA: TGTGCCAGCAGTTACTCGAGGAGGGATGGCTACACCTTC. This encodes CASSYSRRDGYTF.

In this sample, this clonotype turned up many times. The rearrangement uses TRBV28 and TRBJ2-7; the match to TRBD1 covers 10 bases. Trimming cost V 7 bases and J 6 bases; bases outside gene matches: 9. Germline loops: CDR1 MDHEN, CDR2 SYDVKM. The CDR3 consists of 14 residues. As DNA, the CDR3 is TGTGCCAGCACCGTCGGGACAGGGGACGGCGAGCAGTACTTC. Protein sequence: CASTVGTGDGEQYF. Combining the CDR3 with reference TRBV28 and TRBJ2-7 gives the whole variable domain DVKVTQSSRYLVKRTGEKVFLECVQDMDHENMFWYRQDPGLGLRLIYFSYDVKMKEKGDIPEGYSVSREKKERFSLILESASTNQTSMYLCASTVGTGDGEQYFGPGTRLTVT.